This T cell receptor (beta chain) was captured by sequencing in a study of blood T cell repertoires in COVID-19. The repertoire was sequenced with immunoSEQ multiplex PCR; TCRdb's copy has only in-frame clones and lacks some. The sample lists around 180,000 clones; more than 70% were seen once. This clone came up a few times. V was clipped by 4 bases and J by 0 bases, with 16 bases between them. The CDR3 is 17 amino acids. Germline V gives CDR1 MDHEN, CDR2 SYDVKM. The chain carries TRBV28 and TRBJ1-3; D gene unclear. Sequencing was carried out using peripheral blood. The receptor was derived from a person aged 65 to 85 with COVID-19, enrolled during active disease. CDR3 loop: CASSSRPGRSSGNTIYF. The CDR3 region has the DNA TGTGCCAGCAGTTCAAGACCCGGGAGAAGCTCTGGAAACACCATATATTTT.